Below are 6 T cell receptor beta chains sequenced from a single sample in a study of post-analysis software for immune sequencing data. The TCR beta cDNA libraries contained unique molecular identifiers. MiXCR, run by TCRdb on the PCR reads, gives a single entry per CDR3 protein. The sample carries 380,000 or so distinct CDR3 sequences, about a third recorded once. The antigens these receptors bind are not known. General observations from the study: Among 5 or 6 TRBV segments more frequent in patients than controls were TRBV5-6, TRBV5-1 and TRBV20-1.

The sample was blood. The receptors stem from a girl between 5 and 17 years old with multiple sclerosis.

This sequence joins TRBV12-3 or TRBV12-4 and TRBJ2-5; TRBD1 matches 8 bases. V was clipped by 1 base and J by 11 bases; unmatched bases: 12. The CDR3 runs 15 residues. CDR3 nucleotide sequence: TGTGCCAGCAGTTTAGAAGGGACAGGACGCAATGAGCAGTACTTC. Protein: CASSLEGTGRNEQYF.

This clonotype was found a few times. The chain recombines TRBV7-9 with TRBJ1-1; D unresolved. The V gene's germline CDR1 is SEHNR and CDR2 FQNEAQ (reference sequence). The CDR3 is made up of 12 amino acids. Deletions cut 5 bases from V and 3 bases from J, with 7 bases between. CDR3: CASSLTDTEAFF. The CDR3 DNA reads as TGTGCCAGCAGCCTCACGGACACTGAAGCTTTCTTT.

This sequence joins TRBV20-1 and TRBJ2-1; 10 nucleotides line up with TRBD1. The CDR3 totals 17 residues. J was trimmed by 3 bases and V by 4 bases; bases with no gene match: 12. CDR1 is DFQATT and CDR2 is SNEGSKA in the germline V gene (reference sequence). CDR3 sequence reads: CSANPGTGDHDYNEQFF. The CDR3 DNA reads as TGCAGTGCTAACCCCGGGACAGGGGACCATGACTACAATGAGCAGTTCTTC.

CDR3 sequence (DNA): TGTGCCAGCAGCGTAGGGACGGACTTCTATGGCTACACCTTC. Encoded protein: CASSVGTDFYGYTF. The chain uses TRBV9 and TRBJ1-2; no clear D gene. Looked up from germline, CDR1 is SGDLS and CDR2 is YYNGEE. The CDR3 has 14 residues. Trimming left V 0 bases short and J 4 bases short, with 10 bases between.

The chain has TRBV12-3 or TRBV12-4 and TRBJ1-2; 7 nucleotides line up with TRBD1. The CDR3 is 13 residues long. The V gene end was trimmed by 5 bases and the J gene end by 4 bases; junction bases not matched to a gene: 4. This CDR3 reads CASSKGTAYGYTF. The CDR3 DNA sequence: TGTGCCAGCAGTAAAGGGACAGCCTATGGCTACACCTTC.

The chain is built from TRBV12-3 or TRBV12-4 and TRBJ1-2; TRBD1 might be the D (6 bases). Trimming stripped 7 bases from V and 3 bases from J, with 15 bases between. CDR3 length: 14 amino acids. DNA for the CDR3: TGTGCCAGCACCCTACAGGGTAAGGACTATGGCTACACCTTC. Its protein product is CASTLQGKDYGYTF.